Listed below are T cell receptor beta chains from one sample, sequenced in a study of patients and donors after allogeneic stem cell transplantation. TCRdb processed the RT-PCR reads anew with MiXCR; each CDR3 protein has one entry. The sample lists 400,000 to 450,000 distinct CDR3 sequences; under 20% were seen once. The material sequenced was blood, either unsorted or a sorted T cell fraction (not recorded which). Every receptor here comes from a human donor who was either an allogeneic HSCT recipient or a stem cell or donor lymphocyte infusion donor (not recorded which). It is not recorded whose cells these are; they may come from a transplant donor. Each CDR3 is given with its conserved first and last residue. D genes are given only for firm matches. A row's size may be missing; if present it is once, few, many or a size class.

>-|TRBJ1-5|TRBV24-1|few
CATSDLGGPNQPQHF
TGTGCCACCAGTGATTTAGGGGGGCCAAATCAGCCCCAGCATTTT
>TRBD1|TRBJ1-4|TRBV7-2|few
CASSDRGQRVTEKLFF
TGTGCCAGCAGCGACAGGGGGCAGAGGGTTACTGAAAAACTGTTTTTT
>-|TRBJ1-3|TRBV12-3/TRBV12-4|-
CASTIRLPYGGNTIYF
TGTGCCAGCACCATCAGGCTTCCGTACGGTGGAAACACCATATATTTT
>-|TRBJ2-7|TRBV5-4|-
CASKGRADEQYF
TGTGCCAGCAAGGGCAGGGCGGACGAGCAGTACTTC
>-|TRBJ2-7|TRBV6-1|few
CASRSPDSYEQYF
TGTGCCAGCAGGTCCCCAGACTCCTACGAGCAGTACTTC
>-|TRBJ1-5|TRBV5-6|few
CASSLGRTNSNQPQHF
TGTGCCAGCAGCTTGGGCAGGACAAATAGCAATCAGCCCCAGCATTTT
>TRBD1|TRBJ2-7|TRBV20-1|-
CSARIFGTGGWQYF
TGCAGTGCTAGAATCTTCGGGACAGGGGGATGGCAGTACTTC
>TRBD2|TRBJ2-1|TRBV18|few
CASSPYSGSTYNEQFF
TGTGCCAGCTCACCGTACAGCGGGAGTACCTACAATGAGCAGTTCTTC
>TRBD2|TRBJ2-5|TRBV24-1|few
CATSDAGLVAQETQYF
TGTGCCACCAGTGACGCGGGACTAGTTGCCCAAGAGACCCAGTACTTC
>TRBD1|TRBJ2-3|TRBV25-1|few
CASSVPGQGTDTQYF
TGTGCCAGCAGTGTGCCGGGACAGGGAACAGATACGCAGTATTTT
>-|TRBJ1-3|TRBV7-2|-
CASSLDFSGNTIYF
TGTGCCAGCAGCTTAGATTTCTCTGGAAACACCATATATTTT
>-|TRBJ2-2|TRBV29-1|many
CSAGRGRTGELFF
TGCAGCGCCGGCCGGGGGCGGACCGGGGAGCTGTTTTTT
>-|TRBJ2-5|TRBV24-1|few
CATEDFRTQYF
TGTGCCACCGAAGATTTCAGGACCCAGTACTTC
>TRBD1|TRBJ1-1|TRBV7-3|-
CASSWDRGTEAFF
TGTGCCAGCAGTTGGGACAGGGGGACTGAAGCTTTCTTT
>-|TRBJ1-6|TRBV18|-
CASSPPGGSYNSPLHF
TGTGCCAGCTCACCACCAGGAGGTTCCTATAATTCACCCCTCCACTTT
>TRBD1|TRBJ2-6|TRBV12-3/TRBV12-4|few
CASNSLRTGAPTGANVLTF
TGTGCCAGCAATTCCTTAAGGACAGGGGCCCCCACCGGGGCCAACGTCCTGACTTTC
>TRBD2|TRBJ2-1|TRBV19|-
CASSKLAGASQEQFF
TGTGCCAGTAGTAAACTAGCGGGAGCATCTCAGGAGCAGTTCTTC
>TRBD2|TRBJ2-2|TRBV5-1|few
CASSLWQGGAGELFF
TGCGCCAGCAGCTTGTGGCAGGGAGGGGCCGGGGAGCTGTTTTTT
>-|TRBJ2-3|TRBV24-1|-
CATSDLLVRDSGALDTQYF
TGTGCCACCAGTGATTTATTAGTACGGGACTCAGGAGCCTTAGATACGCAGTATTTT
>-|TRBJ2-1|TRBV5-5|few
CASKRGAEGVYF
TGTGCCAGCAAAAGGGGAGCAGAGGGAGTGTACTTC
>TRBD2|TRBJ2-1|TRBV5-1|-
CASRLAEKRYEQFF
TGCGCCAGTAGACTAGCAGAAAAACGATATGAGCAGTTCTTC
>TRBD2|TRBJ2-1|TRBV12-3/TRBV12-4|many
CASTEREGRHEQFF
TGTGCCAGCACCGAGCGGGAGGGCCGACATGAGCAGTTCTTC
>TRBD1|TRBJ1-1|TRBV5-1|few
CASSQNRDRVTEAFF
TGCGCCAGCAGCCAGAATAGGGACAGGGTCACTGAAGCTTTCTTT
>-|TRBJ1-2|TRBV12-3/TRBV12-4|few
CASRRGLLGYTF
TGTGCCAGCAGAAGGGGCCTTCTGGGCTACACCTTC
>TRBD2|TRBJ2-7|TRBV3-1|-
CASTAGRASYYEQYF
TGTGCCAGCACCGCGGGGAGGGCCTCCTACTACGAGCAGTACTTC
>TRBD1|TRBJ1-5|TRBV6-2/TRBV6-3|-
CASSYQGGNYSNQPQHF
TGTGCCAGCAGTTACCAGGGGGGCAATTATAGCAATCAGCCCCAGCATTTT
>-|TRBJ2-1|TRBV5-1|few
CASSLAVKNNEQFF
TGCGCCAGCAGCTTGGCCGTAAAGAACAATGAGCAGTTCTTC
>-|TRBJ2-5|TRBV2|-
CASSRMTQYF
TGTGCCAGCAGCCGCATGACCCAGTACTTC
>-|TRBJ2-7|TRBV5-5|-
CASSLVGLYLSYEQYF
TGTGCCAGCAGCTTGGTGGGACTCTACCTCTCCTACGAGCAGTACTTC
>-|TRBJ1-5|TRBV30|-
CAWSTGHGQPQHF
TGTGCCTGGAGTACGGGACACGGTCAGCCCCAGCATTTT
>TRBD1|TRBJ2-7|TRBV7-2|-
CASSPVGTGVHEQYF
TGTGCCAGCAGCCCCGTCGGGACAGGGGTCCACGAGCAGTACTTC
>TRBD1|TRBJ2-3|TRBV28|-
CASSQGARHSQSGTQYF
TGTGCCAGCAGTCAGGGGGCAAGACACTCTCAGTCCGGGACGCAGTATTTT
>-|TRBJ1-6|TRBV20-1|few
CSARPRGISPLHF
TGCAGTGCGCGGCCCCGTGGGATTTCACCCCTCCACTTT
>TRBD1|TRBJ2-5|TRBV9|-
CASSAQQGGQETQYF
TGTGCCAGCAGCGCTCAACAGGGGGGCCAAGAGACCCAGTACTTC
>-|TRBJ2-2|TRBV20-1|many
CSARQGANTGELFF
TGCAGTGCTCGTCAGGGAGCGAACACCGGGGAGCTGTTTTTT
>-|TRBJ1-1|TRBV29-1|-
CSVEGLENTEAFF
TGCAGCGTTGAAGGGCTGGAGAACACTGAAGCTTTCTTT
>-|TRBJ2-6|TRBV28|-
CASRLGQSGANVLTF
TGTGCCAGCAGACTCGGACAGTCTGGGGCCAACGTCCTGACTTTC
>-|TRBJ2-1|TRBV20-1|many
CSAADRTHEQFF
TGCAGTGCAGCCGACAGGACGCATGAGCAGTTCTTC
>-|TRBJ1-1|TRBV7-3|few
CASSLIGASNTEAFF
TGTGCCAGCAGCTTAATCGGAGCCTCGAACACTGAAGCTTTCTTT
>-|TRBJ2-7|TRBV7-2|many
CASSALYEQYF
TGTGCCAGCAGCGCCCTCTACGAGCAGTACTTC
>-|TRBJ2-4|TRBV25-1|-
CASSDPVTGGLIQYF
TGTGCCAGCAGTGATCCGGTCACCGGCGGTCTCATTCAGTACTTC
>TRBD1|TRBJ2-5|TRBV6-5|-
CASSYGGQGETQYF
TGTGCCAGCAGTTACGGCGGACAGGGAGAGACCCAGTACTTC
>-|TRBJ1-2|TRBV30|-
CAWIQFVGLLTF
TGTGCCTGGATACAGTTCGTGGGGCTTCTCACCTTC
>-|TRBJ2-2|TRBV20-1|-
CSAVRPDTGELFF
TGCAGTGCCGTTAGACCTGACACCGGGGAGCTGTTTTTT
>-|TRBJ2-7|TRBV14|-
CASSRHGGPYEQYF
TGTGCCAGCAGCCGTCACGGGGGTCCATACGAGCAGTACTTC
>TRBD1|TRBJ1-1|TRBV30|-
CAWNRDSEAFF
TGTGCCTGGAACCGGGACAGTGAAGCTTTCTTT
>-|TRBJ2-4|TRBV25-1|-
CASARAGEYF
TGTGCCAGCGCCCGTGCAGGGGAGTACTTC
>TRBD1|TRBJ2-1|TRBV12-3/TRBV12-4|-
CASTSGTGPYNEQFF
TGTGCCAGCACCTCGGGGACAGGTCCCTACAATGAGCAGTTCTTC
>-|TRBJ2-2|TRBV19|-
CASRLGPNTGELFF
TGTGCCAGTAGATTAGGTCCGAACACCGGGGAGCTGTTTTTT
>TRBD2|TRBJ2-7|TRBV5-1|many
CASSVGAGVFEQYF
TGCGCCAGCAGCGTGGGAGCGGGAGTATTTGAGCAGTACTTC
>-|TRBJ1-4|TRBV20-1|-
CSAKKSGSNEKLFF
TGCAGTGCTAAAAAGTCAGGGAGTAATGAAAAACTGTTTTTT
>TRBD1|TRBJ2-3|TRBV13|-
CACEGRGLADTQYF
TGTGCCTGCGAGGGCAGGGGGCTGGCAGATACGCAGTATTTT
>-|TRBJ2-7|TRBV6-1|-
CASSAGQIYEQYF
TGTGCCAGCAGTGCAGGACAGATCTACGAGCAGTACTTC
>TRBD1|TRBJ1-5|TRBV12-3/TRBV12-4|many
CASSTGQDYSNQPQHF
TGTGCCAGCAGTACCGGACAGGACTATAGCAATCAGCCCCAGCATTTT
>TRBD2|TRBJ2-1|TRBV5-1|few
CASSVITGTSGLREQFF
TGCGCCAGCAGCGTAATAACCGGGACTAGCGGCTTAAGGGAGCAGTTCTTC
>-|TRBJ2-7|TRBV18|few
CASSPAQGRSYEQYF
TGTGCCAGCTCACCAGCACAGGGCAGGTCCTACGAGCAGTACTTC
>TRBD1|TRBJ1-4|TRBV12-5|-
CASGETGFNEKLFF
TGTGCTAGTGGCGAGACAGGGTTTAATGAAAAACTGTTTTTT